Shown below are 8 T cell receptor beta chains from a single sample sequenced in a study of cytomegalovirus exposure and HLA in healthy donors. Method: immunoSEQ multiplex PCR; TCRdb's copy keeps in-frame clones and lacks some. Among fewer than 85,000 clones listed, approximately 96% were seen once. The sequenced sample was PBMCs. The source is a woman younger than 30 in good health and CMV-seronegative.

The chain carries TRBV19 and TRBJ2-7, with TRBD1 as a possible D gene (6 bases). The germline V gene has CDR1 LNHDA and CDR2 SQIVND (reference sequence). The CDR3 has 13 residues. V shed 5 bases and J shed 7 bases, with 15 bases lying between them. CDR3 protein: CASSDLQGMEQYF. The CDR3 DNA reads as TGTGCCAGTAGTGATTTACAGGGAATGGAGCAGTACTTC.

The rearrangement joins TRBV11-1 to TRBJ2-7; D is possibly TRBD1 (5 bases). The CDR3 extends over 15 amino acids. Germline V gene sequence: CDR1 SGHAT, CDR2 FQDESV (reference sequence). The V end was cut by 2 bases, the J end by 2 bases, with 13 bases between. CDR3 residues: CASSLTQGVTYEQYF. In DNA form, the CDR3 reads TGTGCCAGCAGCTTAACCCAGGGTGTGACCTACGAGCAGTACTTC.

CDR3 region: CSAGDGQGVTDTQYF. CDR3 bases: TGCAGCGCCGGGGACGGACAGGGGGTTACAGATACGCAGTATTTT. The chain recombines TRBV29-1 with TRBJ2-3, with 10 nucleotides matching TRBD1. This CDR3 is 15 amino acids long. V dropped 7 bases and J dropped 3; count of bases not matched to a gene: 10. From germline, CDR1 is SQVTM and CDR2 ANQGSEA.

The chain uses TRBV7-7 and TRBJ2-5; 11 nucleotides align to TRBD1. J lost 5 bases, V lost 0 bases, and 8 bases had no gene match. Germline CDR1 and CDR2: SSHAT and FNYEAQ (reference sequence). The CDR3 loop spans 17 amino acids. CDR3: CASSLASKDRGLETQYF. CDR3 DNA sequence: TGTGCCAGCAGCTTAGCCTCCAAGGACAGGGGGCTGGAGACCCAGTACTTC.

The V and J genes are TRBV6-5 and TRBJ2-2; TRBD2 is a possible D gene (5 bases). This CDR3 has 13 amino acids. V lost 5 bases to trimming and J lost 3 bases, with 7 bases between them. Per the germline V gene, CDR1 is MNHEY and CDR2 is SVGAGI. CDR3 nucleotide sequence: TGTGCCAGCAGTGGACTGGACACCGGGGAGCTGTTTTTT. It codes for CASSGLDTGELFF.

This chain uses TRBV10-1 with TRBJ1-2; the match to TRBD1 covers 7 bases. The CDR3 covers 15 residues. Germline-derived CDR1 and CDR2 are WNHNN and SYGVQD (reference sequence). Losses at the gene ends were 6 bases for V and 10 bases for J; bases not matched to a gene: 17. CDR3 protein: CASSQDIGQAVVYTF. CDR3 bases: TGCGCCAGCAGCCAGGACATCGGACAGGCCGTAGTCTACACCTTC.

V and J are TRBV4-1 and TRBJ2-6; 7 bases agree with TRBD1. This CDR3 comprises 20 residues. V lost 3 bases to trimming and J lost 2 bases; unmatched junction nucleotides: 16. CDR1 MGHRA and CDR2 YSYEKL come from the germline V gene. The CDR3 region has the DNA TGCGCCAGCAGCCATACAATACCAGGACAGGCAACCCCTGGGGCCAACGTCCTGACTTTC. Translated: CASSHTIPGQATPGANVLTF.

The chain combines TRBV29-1 with TRBJ1-2; 10 nucleotides align to TRBD1. V gave up 3 bases and J gave up 3 bases; unmatched junction bases: 1. The CDR3 is made up of 13 amino acids. The germline CDR1 and CDR2 sequences are SQVTM and ANQGSEA. DNA of the CDR3: TGCAGCGTTGAGGACAGGGGGGACTATGGCTACACCTTC. This encodes CSVEDRGDYGYTF.